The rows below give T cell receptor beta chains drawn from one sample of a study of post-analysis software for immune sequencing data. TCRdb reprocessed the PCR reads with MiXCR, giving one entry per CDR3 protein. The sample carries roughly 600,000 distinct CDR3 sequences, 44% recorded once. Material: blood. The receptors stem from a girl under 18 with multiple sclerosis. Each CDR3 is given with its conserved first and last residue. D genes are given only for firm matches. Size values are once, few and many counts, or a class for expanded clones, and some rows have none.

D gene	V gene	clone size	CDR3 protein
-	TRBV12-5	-	CASGLVKGEQFF
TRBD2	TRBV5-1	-	CASSAGLAGPNEQFF
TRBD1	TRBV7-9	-	CASSFDRGGNTEAFF
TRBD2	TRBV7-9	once	CASSAMRTSGNEQFF
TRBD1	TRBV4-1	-	CASSHTGTAYEQYF
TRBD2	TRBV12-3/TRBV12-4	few	CASSLPAGGLISYNEQFF
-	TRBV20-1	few	CSATQEGGSNQPQHF
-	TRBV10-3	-	CAISESMRERRNEQFF
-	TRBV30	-	CAWSDGTGANVLTF
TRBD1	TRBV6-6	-	CASSRQGRKNIQYF
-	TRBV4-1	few	CASSRENGHNEQFF
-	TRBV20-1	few	CSARVPASASEQYF
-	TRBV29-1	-	CSAPIGETTDTQYF
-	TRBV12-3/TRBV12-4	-	CASSPHTGFFYEQYF
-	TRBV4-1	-	CASSHPNVGGGSPLHF
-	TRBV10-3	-	CAISAAQGSPYEQYF
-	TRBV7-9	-	CASSTTTGTDTQYF
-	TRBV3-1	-	CASSRTGAKNNEQFF
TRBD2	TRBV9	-	CASSVETRGGWTSGSRSSYNEQFF
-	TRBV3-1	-	CASSHSGGQETQYF
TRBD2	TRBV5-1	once	CASSPRTSEDEQYF
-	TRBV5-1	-	CASSPTGYASTDTQYF
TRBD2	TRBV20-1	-	CSARARGLAGREQFF
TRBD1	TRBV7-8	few	CASSLERGRLAFYEQYF
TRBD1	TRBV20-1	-	CSAPRQGVNYGYTF
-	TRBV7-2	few	CASSLEEGYTF
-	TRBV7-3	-	CASSLTAATDTQYF
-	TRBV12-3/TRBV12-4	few	CASSLLEENEQFF
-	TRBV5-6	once	CASSLAYYSGTTDTQYF
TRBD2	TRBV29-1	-	CSVDLTAGGANNEQFF
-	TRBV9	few	CASRGGTQGVPLSGANVLTF
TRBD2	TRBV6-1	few	CASRIGTSGTFYEQYF
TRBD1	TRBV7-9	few	CASSLGTGKAFF
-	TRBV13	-	CASSRLSGYNEQYF
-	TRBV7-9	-	CASSLVVQSTDTQYF